This T cell receptor beta chain appears in the sequencing data of a study of ipilimumab plus nivolumab after autologous stem cell transplantation. Here immunoSEQ multiplex PCR was the method, and the copy in TCRdb shows in-frame clones only, minus some. The table has roughly 2,400 clones, 80% to 95% seen once. CDR1 and CDR2 (germline): MNHEY, SVGAGI. The CDR3 covers 16 residues. Trimming removed 2 bases from V and 0 bases from J, with 14 bases in between. The sample in question was PBMCs, obtained in a trial of ipilimumab plus nivolumab as post-transplant consolidation. The source is a male donor with primary mediastinal lymphoma. The chain carries TRBV6-5 and TRBJ2-7; D is perhaps TRBD1 or TRBD2 (5 bases each). The CDR3 here is CASSYLPGRRSYEQYF. CDR3 coding DNA: TGTGCCAGCAGTTACCTTCCGGGACGGCGCTCCTACGAGCAGTACTTC.